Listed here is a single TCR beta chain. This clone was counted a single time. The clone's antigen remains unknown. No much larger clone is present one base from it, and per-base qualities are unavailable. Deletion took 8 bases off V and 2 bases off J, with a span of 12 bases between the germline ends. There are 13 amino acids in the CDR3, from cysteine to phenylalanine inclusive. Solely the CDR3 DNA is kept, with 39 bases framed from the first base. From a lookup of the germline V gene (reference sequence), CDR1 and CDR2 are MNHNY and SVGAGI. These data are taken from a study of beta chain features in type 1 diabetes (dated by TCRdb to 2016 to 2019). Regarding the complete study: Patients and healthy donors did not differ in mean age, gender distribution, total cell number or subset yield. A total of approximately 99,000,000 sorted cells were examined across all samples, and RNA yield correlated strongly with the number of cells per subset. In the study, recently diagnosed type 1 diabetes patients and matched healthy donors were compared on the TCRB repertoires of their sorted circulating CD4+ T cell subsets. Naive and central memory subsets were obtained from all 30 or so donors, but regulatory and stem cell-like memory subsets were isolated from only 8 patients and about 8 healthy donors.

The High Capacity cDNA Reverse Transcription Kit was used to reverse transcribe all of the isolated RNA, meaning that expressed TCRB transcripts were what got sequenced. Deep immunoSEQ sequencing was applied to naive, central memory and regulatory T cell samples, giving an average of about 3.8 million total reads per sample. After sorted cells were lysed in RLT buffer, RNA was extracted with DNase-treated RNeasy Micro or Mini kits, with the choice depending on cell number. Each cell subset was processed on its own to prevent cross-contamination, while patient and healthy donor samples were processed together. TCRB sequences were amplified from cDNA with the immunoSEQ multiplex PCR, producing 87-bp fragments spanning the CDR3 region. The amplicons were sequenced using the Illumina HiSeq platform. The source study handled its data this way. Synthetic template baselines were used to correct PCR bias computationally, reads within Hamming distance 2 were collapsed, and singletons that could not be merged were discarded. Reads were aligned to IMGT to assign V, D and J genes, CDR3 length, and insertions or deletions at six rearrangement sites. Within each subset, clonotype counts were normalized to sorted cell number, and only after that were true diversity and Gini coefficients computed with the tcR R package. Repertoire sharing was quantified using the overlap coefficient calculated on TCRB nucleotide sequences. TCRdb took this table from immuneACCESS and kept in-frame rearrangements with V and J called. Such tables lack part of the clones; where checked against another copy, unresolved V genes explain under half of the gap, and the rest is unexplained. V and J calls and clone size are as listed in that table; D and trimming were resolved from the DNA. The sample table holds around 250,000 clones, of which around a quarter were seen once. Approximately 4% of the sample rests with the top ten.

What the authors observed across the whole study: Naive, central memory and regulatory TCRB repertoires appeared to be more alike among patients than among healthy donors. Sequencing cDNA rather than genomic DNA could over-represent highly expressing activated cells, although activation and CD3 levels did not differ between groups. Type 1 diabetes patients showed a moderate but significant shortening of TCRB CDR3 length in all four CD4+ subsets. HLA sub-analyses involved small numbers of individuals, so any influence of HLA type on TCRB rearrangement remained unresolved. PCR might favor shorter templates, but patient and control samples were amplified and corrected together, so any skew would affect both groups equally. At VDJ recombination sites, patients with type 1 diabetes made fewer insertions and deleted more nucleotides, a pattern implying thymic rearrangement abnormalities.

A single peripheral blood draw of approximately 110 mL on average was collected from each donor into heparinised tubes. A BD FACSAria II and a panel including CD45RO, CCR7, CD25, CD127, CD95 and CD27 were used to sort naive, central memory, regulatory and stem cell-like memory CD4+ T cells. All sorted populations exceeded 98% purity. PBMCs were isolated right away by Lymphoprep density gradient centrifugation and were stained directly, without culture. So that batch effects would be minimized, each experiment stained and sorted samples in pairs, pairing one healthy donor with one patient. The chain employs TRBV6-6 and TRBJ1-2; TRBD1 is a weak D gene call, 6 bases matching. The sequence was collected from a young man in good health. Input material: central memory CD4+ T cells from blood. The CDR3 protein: CASRDNSNYGYTF. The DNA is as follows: TGTGCCAGCCGGGACAACTCCAACTATGGCTACACCTTC.